This passage covers 26 T cell receptor beta chains from one sample sequenced in a study of blood T cell repertoires in COVID-19. Using immunoSEQ multiplex PCR, the repertoire was profiled, and TCRdb retains in-frame clones only, with some absent. Of 300,000 to 450,000 clones in the sample, more than 70% are singletons; the top ten hold 1% to 1.5%. The sample consisted of PBMCs or T cells enriched from blood (not recorded which). The receptors derive from a man aged 25-45 years who had recovered from COVID-19.

The sample holds one count of this clone. Other DNA variants within this sample encode the same CDR3. The chain couples TRBV20-1 to TRBJ2-3, with 8 bases fitting TRBD2. V shed 3 bases and J 2 bases; nucleotides not matched to a gene: 4. This CDR3 region has 14 residues. The germline CDR1 and CDR2 sequences are DFQATT and SNEGSKA (reference sequence). DNA for the CDR3: TGCAGTGCTAGTCGGGGGGGACCCACAGATACGCAGTATTTT. Its translation: CSASRGGPTDTQYF.

The chain links TRBV7-9 to TRBJ2-2, with 7 bases that match TRBD1. V lost 6 bases and J lost 6; bases outside the gene matches: 10. Germline V CDR1 and CDR2: SEHNR, FQNEAQ (reference sequence). The CDR3 length is 15 residues. CDR3 region: CASSRDRVSPGELFF. In nucleotides, the CDR3 is TGTGCCAGCAGTCGCGACAGGGTATCACCCGGGGAGCTGTTTTTT.

This chain's CDR3 is CASSLFVTHSPLHF. In DNA, the CDR3 is TGTGCCAGCAGCTTATTTGTCACTCATTCACCCCTCCACTTT. The genes are TRBV13 and TRBJ1-6; D ambiguous. V lost 2 bases and J 8 bases, leaving 10 bases between the germline ends. This CDR3 has 14 residues. Germline-derived CDR1 and CDR2 are PRHDT and FYEKMQ (reference sequence).

On this clone itself: The identical CDR3 is also encoded by other nucleotide sequences in the sample. J is TRBJ1-5 and V is TRBV9; a weak D match, TRBD1 (5 bases). Germline CDR1 is SGDLS and CDR2 is YYNGEE. The CDR3 runs 14 residues. V was trimmed by 3 bases and J by 0 bases, leaving 7 bases between them. The CDR3 loop reads CASSATDSNQPQHF. Here the CDR3 DNA reads TGTGCCAGCAGCGCGACAGATAGCAATCAGCCCCAGCATTTT. The full variable domain, completed using reference TRBV9 and TRBJ1-5, is DSGVTQTPKHLITATGQRVTLRCSPRSGDLSVYWYQQSLDQGLQFLIQYYNGEERAKGNILERFSAQQFPDLHSELNLSSLELGDSALYFCASSATDSNQPQHFGDGTRLSIL.

The chain employs TRBV3-1 (or the pseudogene TRBV3-2) and TRBJ1-6, with D perhaps TRBD1 (6 bases). The germline CDR1 and CDR2 sequences are LGHDT and YNNKEL (reference sequence). The V end was cut by 0 bases, the J end by 7 bases, with 10 bases between. CDR3 size: 15 residues. CDR3 sequence: CASSQETGLNSPLHF. CDR3 nucleotides: TGTGCCAGCAGCCAAGAGACAGGATTGAATTCACCCCTCCACTTT.

V usage is TRBV5-1 and J usage is TRBJ1-1; D call uncertain. The CDR3 runs 14 residues. Looked up from germline, CDR1 is SGHRS and CDR2 is YFSETQ. The V end lost 5 bases, the J end lost 1 base, and 12 bases lay between the germline ends. As DNA, the CDR3 is TGCGCCAGCAGGTTTTCCGTGGCGAACACTGAAGCTTTCTTT. This translates into CASRFSVANTEAFF.

The chain combines TRBV18 with TRBJ2-2, with D perhaps matching TRBD1 (6 bases). CDR3 size: 15 residues. From germline, CDR1 is KGHSH and CDR2 LQKENI. Trimming shortened V by 1 base and J by 3 bases, and 9 bases separated the two germline ends. CDR3 DNA sequence: TGTGCCAGCTCACCACTCAGGGGAGACACCGGGGAGCTGTTTTTT. It encodes CASSPLRGDTGELFF.

This rearrangement joins TRBV6-1 to TRBJ2-7; 9 bases map to TRBD1. The CDR3 covers 18 residues. The V gene's germline CDR1 is MNHNS and CDR2 SASEGT. J lost 4 bases, V lost 2 bases, and 15 bases had no gene match. The CDR3: CASSEIYPGQGLRYEQYF. DNA of the CDR3: TGTGCCAGCAGTGAAATTTATCCCGGACAGGGGCTGAGGTACGAGCAGTACTTC.

The chain carries TRBV9 and TRBJ1-2; D might be TRBD1 (5 bases). Looked up from germline, CDR1 is SGDLS and CDR2 is YYNGEE. V lost 0 bases, J lost 4 bases, and 10 bases lay in between. The CDR3 totals 14 residues. The CDR3 nucleotides read TGTGCCAGCAGCGTAGGCGACAGAACCTATGGCTACACCTTC. Translating it yields CASSVGDRTYGYTF. Combining the CDR3 with reference TRBV9 and TRBJ1-2 gives the whole variable domain DSGVTQTPKHLITATGQRVTLRCSPRSGDLSVYWYQQSLDQGLQFLIQYYNGEERAKGNILERFSAQQFPDLHSELNLSSLELGDSALYFCASSVGDRTYGYTFGSGTRLTVV.

The V call is TRBV7-2, the J call TRBJ2-7; 9 bases are a match to TRBD2. CDR3 size: 19 residues. Trimming removed 1 base from V and 0 bases from J; junction bases left unmatched: 13. The germline CDR1 and CDR2 sequences are SGHTA and FQGNSA. CDR3 nucleotides: TGTGCCAGCAGCTTAGAATATAGCGGGAGAGGTTTAGGCTCCTACGAGCAGTACTTC. Protein product: CASSLEYSGRGLGSYEQYF. Based on the CDR3 plus reference TRBV7-2 and TRBJ2-7, the full variable domain is GAGVSQSPSNKVTEKGKDVELRCDPISGHTALYWYRQSLGQGLEFLIYFQGNSAPDKSGLPSDRFSAERTGGSVSTLTIQRTQQEDSAVYLCASSLEYSGRGLGSYEQYFGPGTRLTVT.

The chain combines TRBV6-6 with TRBJ2-1, with 9 bases aligning to TRBD2. The germline gives CDR1 MNHNY, CDR2 SVGAGI (reference sequence). CDR3 length: 15 amino acids. Unmatched junction bases numbered 3, after V lost 6 bases and J lost 0 bases. The CDR3 coding sequence is TGTGCCAGCAGGTCACTAGCGGGCTCCTACAATGAGCAGTTCTTC. Encoded protein: CASRSLAGSYNEQFF.

The CDR3 DNA reads as TGTGCCTGGAGTGTACAGGGTCCCGGGGAGCTGTTTTTT. The encoded protein is CAWSVQGPGELFF. The rearrangement uses TRBV30 and TRBJ2-2, with D possibly TRBD1 on 6 matching bases. Germline V CDR1 and CDR2: GTSNPN, SVGIG (reference sequence). V lost 0 bases and J lost 6, with 8 bases in between. There are 13 residues in the CDR3.

CDR3 sequence: CASSQDVQGRILSGNTIYF. Here the CDR3 DNA reads TGCGCCAGCAGCCAAGACGTACAGGGGAGGATTCTCTCTGGAAACACCATATATTTT. The chain recombines TRBV4-3 with TRBJ1-3; 7 nucleotides match TRBD1. The CDR3 runs to 19 residues. Germline V gene data show CDR1 as LGHNA and CDR2 as YSLEER. Trimming cost V 0 bases and J 0 bases; bases outside gene matches: 11.

The chain couples TRBV10-3 to TRBJ1-4, with TRBD1 matching over 10 bases. This CDR3 has 15 amino acids. Germline V CDR1 and CDR2: ENHRY, SYGVKD. Trimming took 0 bases from V and 8 from J; bases not matched to a gene: 3. This chain's CDR3 is CAISESGTGEEKLFF. The CDR3 region has the DNA TGTGCCATCAGTGAGTCCGGGACAGGGGAGGAAAAACTGTTTTTT.

The V gene is TRBV30, the J gene TRBJ2-3, with D perhaps TRBD2 (5 bases). This CDR3 is built from 14 residues. Trimming removed 0 bases at V and 1 base at J, with 8 bases between. Germline CDR1 reads GTSNPN; CDR2 reads SVGIG (reference sequence). CDR3 protein: CAWSVNGGTDTQYF. CDR3 in DNA: TGTGCCTGGAGTGTAAACGGGGGCACAGATACGCAGTATTTT.

This chain uses TRBV5-1 with TRBJ2-2; D may be TRBD1 (5 bases). CDR1 and CDR2 from the germline V gene are SGHRS and YFSETQ. This CDR3 has 14 amino acids. The V and J ends lost 4 bases and 2 bases respectively, with 9 bases between them. CDR3: CASSETVNTGELFF. The CDR3 DNA is TGCGCCAGCAGCGAGACAGTCAACACCGGGGAGCTGTTTTTT.

The rearrangement joins TRBV28 to TRBJ1-6; unclear D gene. CDR1 is MDHEN and CDR2 is SYDVKM in the germline V gene. Trimming removed 8 bases from V and 0 bases from J, with 14 bases in between. The CDR3 is made up of 16 amino acids. In DNA, the CDR3 is TGTGCCAGCGAGGAACGGAGGAGCTCCTATAATTCACCCCTCCACTTT. It translates to CASEERRSSYNSPLHF.

The J gene is TRBJ2-1, the V gene TRBV10-2; the match to TRBD2 covers 14 bases. The trim removed 7 bases at V and 2 bases at J, leaving 4 bases unmatched. This CDR3 has 16 residues. Germline V lookup: CDR1 WSHSY, CDR2 SAAADI. The DNA for the CDR3 is TGCGCCAGCATCCTGGGACTAGCGGGGGCCTACAATGAGCAGTTCTTC. Protein product: CASILGLAGAYNEQFF.

J is TRBJ1-6 and V is TRBV27, with a weak D call TRBD1 (5 bases). Trimming shortened V by 4 bases and J by 6 bases, and 13 bases separated the two germline ends. Germline values: CDR1 MNHEY, CDR2 SMNVEV (reference sequence). This CDR3 is 15 amino acids long. The CDR3 nucleotides are TGTGCCAGCAGTTACCCCGGAGGGGTTAATTCACCCCTCCACTTT. Amino acid sequence: CASSYPGGVNSPLHF.

This chain uses TRBV5-1 with TRBJ2-1, with a tentative D call TRBD2 (6 bases). V dropped 3 bases and J dropped 5 bases, with 18 bases sitting between them. Germline V gene data show CDR1 as SGHRS and CDR2 as YFSETQ. There are 16 residues in the CDR3. CDR3 in amino acids: CASSSRGLGRNNEQFF. CDR3 in DNA: TGCGCCAGCAGCTCGAGGGGACTGGGAAGGAACAATGAGCAGTTCTTC.

V and J are TRBV5-5 and TRBJ1-5; 11 bases are a match to TRBD1. Trimming removed 4 bases from V and 2 bases from J; junction bases left unmatched: 5. The CDR3 is made up of 16 amino acids. Germline lookup yields CDR1 SGHKS and CDR2 YYEKEE (reference sequence). The CDR3 is CASSAGTGGGNQPQHF. In DNA form, the CDR3 reads TGTGCCAGCAGCGCGGGGACAGGGGGAGGCAATCAGCCCCAGCATTTT.

Here the CDR3 reads CASSRASAYNEQFF. The CDR3 DNA sequence: TGTGCCAGCAGCCGGGCTAGCGCCTACAATGAGCAGTTCTTC. The chain couples TRBV14 to TRBJ2-1; possibly TRBD2 for D (6 bases). V dropped 4 bases and J dropped 2 bases, with 9 bases sitting between them. The germline V gene has CDR1 SGHDN and CDR2 FVKESK. CDR3 size: 14 residues.

The chain employs TRBV11-3 and TRBJ1-3; 9 bases align to TRBD1. This CDR3 is built from 17 residues. Germline trimming cut 5 bases from V and 8 bases from J; bases unmatched to any gene: 16. The V gene's germline CDR1 is SGHNT and CDR2 YENEEA. The CDR3 here is CASSPYGTGTMEDTIYF. The CDR3 nucleotides are TGTGCCAGCAGCCCATACGGGACAGGGACGATGGAGGACACCATATATTTT.

The J gene is TRBJ1-5, the V gene TRBV6-6; unclear D gene. Per germline, CDR1 MNHNY and CDR2 SVGAGI (reference sequence). The CDR3 covers 11 residues. V was cut by 1 base and J by 15 bases, with 10 bases left in between. CDR3 sequence: CASSYYDTPHF. CDR3 bases: TGTGCCAGCAGTTACTATGACACACCGCATTTT.

This chain uses TRBV19 with TRBJ1-2; D uncertain. The length of the CDR3 is 10 residues. Germline V gene data show CDR1 as LNHDA and CDR2 as SQIVND (reference sequence). Trimming shortened V by 6 bases and J by 6 bases, and 5 bases separated the two germline ends. The CDR3 DNA reads TGTGCCAGTAGACTCAATGGCTACACCTTC. It is translated as CASRLNGYTF.

The chain combines TRBV7-7 with TRBJ2-1; 9 bases line up with TRBD1. CDR1 is SSHAT, CDR2 FNYEAQ, per germline (reference sequence). The trim removed 3 bases at V and 4 bases at J, leaving 4 bases unmatched. This CDR3 has 15 amino acids. CDR3 sequence: CASSLTGGPYNEQFF. Written as DNA, the CDR3 is TGTGCCAGCAGCTTGACAGGGGGGCCTTACAATGAGCAGTTCTTC.